The TCR beta chain described here comes from a study of T cell changes during pregnancy in multiple sclerosis. Clones were sequenced by immunoSEQ multiplex PCR, and TCRdb holds only the in-frame ones, with some missing. The repertoire includes 65,000 to 90,000 clones, about 90% of them detected once, and around 0.27% sits in the top ten. This CDR3 spans 22 amino acids. The trim removed 1 base at V and 8 bases at J, leaving 26 bases unmatched. The chain is built from TRBV23-1 and TRBJ1-4, with 9 bases aligning to TRBD1. TRBV23-1 belongs to the ORF category, with a function that is uncertain. The receptor was derived from a female donor with multiple sclerosis, enrolled in a pregnancy study. The sequences come from CD4+ T cells from peripheral blood mononuclear cells, collected after pregnancy. The CDR3 DNA reads as TGCGCCAGCAGTCAATTCGAGAGGAAAACAGGGGGCATGGGTCCCGTACCCGAAAAACTGTTTTTT. It translates to CASSQFERKTGGMGPVPEKLFF.